Sequencing of this TCR beta chain was carried out in a study of T cell responses to AZD1222 COVID-19 vaccine. General study findings and limits: A mostly white British donor set with more females was recruited, and clonal diversity was possibly underestimated. Seropositive status at baseline applied to only six AZD1222 recipients. The peak T cell response came first, and repertoires were sampled only after it. Reports indicate that nearly half of spike-specific TCRs are directed at unmutated variant regions.

Measured with immunoSEQ multiplex PCR; TCRdb has only the in-frame clones, and not every one. The sample lists about 140,000 clones, more than 85% occurring once. Comment on this clone: Its antigen is not known.

The CDR3 runs to 13 residues. V lost 7 bases and J lost 8, with 17 bases in between. From germline, CDR1 is SGHTA and CDR2 FQGTGA. The TCR comes from an adult in good health. The source material was peripheral blood, sampled on day 0 of MenACWY control vaccination. J is TRBJ1-2 and V is TRBV7-3; a weak D match, TRBD1 (6 bases). CDR3 loop: CASTPRGARGYTF. CDR3 sequence (DNA): TGTGCCAGCACCCCTCGGGGGGCGCGCGGCTACACCTTC.